Given below is one TCR beta chain in context. Its antigen is undetermined. CDR3 length: 15 amino acids. Trimming removed 5 bases at V and 0 bases at J, with 11 bases between. The germline CDR1 and CDR2 sequences are SGHTA and FQGNSA. Profiled with immunoSEQ multiplex PCR; TCRdb holds only in-frame clones, not every one. The data show 46,000 or so clones, about 83% seen once. These data come from a study of T cell responses to AZD1222 COVID-19 vaccine. Study outcomes and limitations: All repertoire sampling was performed exclusively after the peak T cell response. In the spike-specific TCR repertoire, nearly half reportedly target unmutated variant regions.

The clonotype comes from an adult in good health. The chain carries TRBV7-2 and TRBJ2-1; D gene ambiguous. The material sequenced was peripheral blood, taken on day 0 of AZD1222 vaccination. The CDR3 coding sequence is TGTGCCAGCAGCCCCTATAGCAGCTCCTACAATGAGCAGTTCTTC. Protein product: CASSPYSSSYNEQFF. The whole variable domain, remainder taken from reference TRBV7-2 and TRBJ2-1, is GAGVSQSPSNKVTEKGKDVELRCDPISGHTALYWYRQSLGQGLEFLIYFQGNSAPDKSGLPSDRFSAERTGGSVSTLTIQRTQQEDSAVYLCASSPYSSSYNEQFFGPGTRLTVL.